This entry describes one T cell receptor beta chain. The antigen is unknown. TCR beta CDR3 regions were amplified from RNA transcripts. The TCR CDR3 first-round RT-PCR relied on the HTBI primer set. Each CDR3 protein is one row after TCRdb ran MiXCR on the multiplex PCR reads. Of hundreds of thousands of distinct CDR3 sequences listed, 20% to 25% are singletons. The data derive from a study of T cells in Graves' hyperthyroidism and ophthalmopathy. Whole-study context: Peripheral blood was acquired at first diagnosis, ahead of any therapy whatsoever.

Regarding the study as a whole: The blood repertoire included most of the expanded thyroid clonotypes above 0.001.

In germline, CDR1 is MNHNS, CDR2 SASEGT. Trimming took off 5 bases at V and 6 bases at J, with 13 bases between the two ends. The CDR3 has 14 amino acids. Patients affected by ophthalmopathy presented a Clinical Activity Score of at least 3, a NOSPECS grade of at least 4, and disease duration below 3 months. Fresh peripheral blood, roughly 10 ml of it, supplied the PBMCs. The TCR was taken from a woman aged 70-85 years with Graves' ophthalmopathy. Sequencing used blood. This chain uses TRBV6-1 with TRBJ1-4; D unclear. CDR3 nucleotides: TGTGCCAGCAGTTTCCGGTCGGGCGATGAAAAACTGTTTTTT. Protein product: CASSFRSGDEKLFF.